Sequencing of this TCR beta chain was carried out in a study of shared clonotypes between healthy human individuals. In the naive CD8 group, cells lacked CD45RO and were positively selected for CCR7, so terminally differentiated effector memory CD45RA+ cells were left out. This clone was found many times. Profiling relied on immunoSEQ multiplex PCR, and the TCRdb table lists in-frame clones only, not all of them. The table includes under 2,000,000 clones, about 95% detected once. Deletions cut 0 bases from V and 5 bases from J, with 14 bases between. Germline values: CDR1 LNHNV, CDR2 YYDKDF (reference sequence). The CDR3 extends over 15 amino acids.

This sequence was found in a man aged 18 to 29 in good health. Sequences were obtained from naive CD8+ T cells sorted from blood. The V call is TRBV15, the J call TRBJ2-7; D not certain. CDR3 nucleotides: TGTGCCACCAGCAGAGATGTGGGTCTGGGGAACGAGCAGTACTTC. Translated, it gives CATSRDVGLGNEQYF. Full variable domain (remainder filled in from reference TRBV15 and TRBJ2-7): DAMVIQNPRYQVTQFGKPVTLSCSQTLNHNVMYWYQQKSSQAPKLLFHYYDKDFNNEADTPDNFQSRRPNTSFCFLDIRSPGLGDTAMYLCATSRDVGLGNEQYFGPGTRLTVT.